These 27 T cell receptor beta chains share one sample of origin, sequenced in a study of blood T cell repertoires in COVID-19. Profiled with immunoSEQ multiplex PCR; TCRdb holds only in-frame clones, not every one. The sample contains 350,000 or so clones, nearly 90% of which appear only once. Sample: peripheral blood. The receptors stem from a man aged 18-30 years with active or convalescent COVID-19.

The chain has TRBV3-1 (or the pseudogene TRBV3-2) and TRBJ2-2; D is possibly TRBD2 (5 bases). The V gene lost 0 bases and the J gene lost 2 bases, with 10 bases spanning the gap. Germline V lookup: CDR1 LGHDT, CDR2 YNNKEL (reference sequence). CDR3 length: 16 residues. The CDR3: CASSQDLAGNTGELFF. Written as DNA, the CDR3 is TGTGCCAGCAGCCAAGATCTTGCGGGCAACACCGGGGAGCTGTTTTTT.

V usage is TRBV6-2 or TRBV6-3 and J usage is TRBJ2-4; 10 nucleotides line up with TRBD1. V shed 4 bases and J 7 bases; nucleotides not matched to a gene: 7. The CDR3 length is 15 residues. Germline V gives CDR1 MNHEY, CDR2 SVGEGT. The CDR3 protein is CASSSGTGAWNIQYF. In nucleotides, the CDR3 is TGTGCCAGCAGTTCCGGGACAGGGGCTTGGAACATTCAGTACTTC.

This clone was seen a handful of times. J is TRBJ1-1 and V is TRBV7-2, with D unresolved. V was pared by 0 bases and J by 4 bases, with 6 bases between. The CDR3 totals 13 residues. CDR1 is SGHTA, CDR2 FQGNSA, per germline. CDR3 DNA: TGTGCCAGCAGCTTAGCTATTATCACTGAAGCTTTCTTT. It encodes CASSLAIITEAFF.

A single count supports this clone. The chain combines TRBV16 with TRBJ1-1; D ambiguous. V was shortened by 0 bases and J by 1 base, with 6 bases between the two germline ends. Germline V gene sequence: CDR1 KGHSY, CDR2 FQNENV. CDR3 size: 14 residues. CDR3 sequence reads: CASSQSAQNTEAFF. CDR3 DNA sequence: TGTGCCAGCAGCCAATCGGCTCAGAACACTGAAGCTTTCTTT.

The chain links TRBV5-3 to TRBJ1-4; no reliable D call. TRBV5-3 is labeled an ORF, and its function is uncertain. CDR3 size: 16 residues. Trimming left V 0 bases short and J 0 bases short, with 9 bases between. The CDR3 spells CARSLAEPTTNEKLFF. CDR3 nucleotides: TGTGCCAGAAGCTTGGCGGAGCCTACAACTAATGAAAAACTGTTTTTT.

On this clone: Compared with germline, one end of the junction differs, possibly owing to a read error. V is TRBV7-2 and J is TRBJ1-5; D possibly corresponds to TRBD1 (5 bases). The CDR3 length is 15 residues. From germline, CDR1 is SGHTA and CDR2 FQGNSA. The CDR3 nucleotides read TGTGCCAGCACCTTAGACGGGACTGGCAATCAGCCCCAGCATTTT. Protein product: CASTLDGTGNQPQHF.

This chain joins TRBV7-2 and TRBJ1-4; 7 bases are shared with TRBD1. Looked up from germline, CDR1 is SGHTA and CDR2 is FQGNSA. This CDR3 region has 15 residues. V was clipped by 5 bases and J by 8 bases; unmatched bases: 11. The CDR3 here is CASSPGQARKEKLFF. The CDR3, as DNA: TGTGCCAGCAGCCCTGGACAGGCGAGGAAAGAAAAACTGTTTTTT.

This clone was detected only once. The chain combines TRBV6-6 with TRBJ2-7, with D possibly being TRBD2 (5 bases). CDR3 size: 15 residues. Trimming took off 6 bases at V and 3 bases at J, with 18 bases between the two ends. The germline gives CDR1 MNHNY, CDR2 SVGAGI (reference sequence). The CDR3 reads CASSRSRGNNYEQYF. The DNA for the CDR3 is TGTGCCAGCAGCCGGAGCCGGGGAAATAACTACGAGCAGTACTTC.

The chain couples TRBV7-9 to TRBJ2-5; TRBD1 is a possible D gene (6 bases). V lost 5 bases, J lost 0 bases, and 13 bases lay in between. Germline V gives CDR1 SEHNR, CDR2 FQNEAQ (reference sequence). The CDR3 is 15 amino acids. DNA of the CDR3: TGTGCCAGCAGCACGACAGGACGGTACCAAGAGACCCAGTACTTC. It encodes CASSTTGRYQETQYF.

V is TRBV5-5 and J is TRBJ2-1, with D possibly matching TRBD1 (5 bases). CDR1 and CDR2 from the germline V gene are SGHKS and YYEKEE (reference sequence). The CDR3 covers 15 residues. Trimming stripped 0 bases from V and 4 bases from J, with 11 bases between. The CDR3 region has the DNA TGTGCCAGCAGCTTGGCGCAGGGTTCATACAATGAGCAGTTCTTC. As protein: CASSLAQGSYNEQFF.

The chain uses TRBV18 and TRBJ2-7; 9 positions match TRBD2. Unmatched junction bases numbered 4, after V lost 1 base and J lost 0 bases. Germline CDR1 is KGHSH and CDR2 is LQKENI. The CDR3 contains 16 residues. DNA of the CDR3: TGTGCCAGCTCACCACTGAGCGGGGGGCTCTCCTACGAGCAGTACTTC. Protein: CASSPLSGGLSYEQYF.

CDR3 amino acids: CATWGAGELFF. The CDR3 DNA sequence: TGTGCCACCTGGGGGGCCGGGGAGCTGTTTTTT. The chain links TRBV24-1 to TRBJ2-2; tentative D call: TRBD2 (6 bases). Per germline, CDR1 KGHDR and CDR2 SFDVKD. This CDR3 is 11 amino acids long. Trimming stripped 9 bases from V and 6 bases from J, with 7 bases between.

The chain employs TRBV7-3 and TRBJ2-1; possibly TRBD2 for D (5 bases). Trimming shortened V by 1 base and J by 5 bases, and 12 bases separated the two germline ends. The germline V gene encodes CDR1 SGHTA and CDR2 FQGTGA. The CDR3 covers 15 residues. In nucleotides, the CDR3 is TGTGCCAGCAGCTTAAAGAGGGCCGGCGACAATGAGCAGTTCTTC. Amino acid sequence: CASSLKRAGDNEQFF.

The rearrangement links TRBV11-2 to TRBJ2-7; 8 bases are a match to TRBD2. Trimming took 5 bases from V and 0 from J; bases not matched to a gene: 3. Germline V CDR1 and CDR2: SGHAT, FQNNGV. The CDR3 has 14 amino acids. The CDR3 coding sequence is TGTGCCAGCAGCCGCGGGGGGCCCTCCTACGAGCAGTACTTC. Translated: CASSRGGPSYEQYF.

To note about this clone: Its ends do not fully match the called genes, so a read error is possible. The CDR3 nucleotides are TGTGCCAGCAGCTTGGAACAGGGCGTAGGGGCCAACGTGCTGACTTTC. This gives the protein CASSLEQGVGANVLTF. The gene calls are TRBV5-6 and TRBJ2-6, with a possible D match to TRBD1 (6 bases). The germline CDR1 and CDR2 sequences are SGHDT and YYEEEE. The CDR3 length is 16 residues.

The chain uses TRBV12-5 and TRBJ2-1, with 12 bases aligning to TRBD2. Looked up from germline, CDR1 is LGHNT and CDR2 is FRNRAP. After removal of 6 bases from V and 8 bases from J, the junction contained 8 bases not matched to a gene. This CDR3 has 15 amino acids. CDR3 residues: CASGPLAGGPHEQFF. The CDR3 bases are TGTGCTAGTGGCCCGCTAGCGGGAGGGCCTCATGAGCAGTTCTTC.

The V gene is TRBV2, the J gene TRBJ1-1; D unclear. The V gene's germline CDR1 is SNHLY and CDR2 FYNNEI. The CDR3 is 15 residues long. The germline V and J ends were trimmed by 7 bases and 1 base, with 16 bases remaining between them. CDR3 protein: CASNRRQTANTEAFF. DNA of the CDR3: TGTGCCAGCAACCGGCGCCAAACAGCGAACACTGAAGCTTTCTTT. The whole variable domain, filled in from reference TRBV2 and TRBJ1-1, reads EPEVTQTPSHQVTQMGQEVILRCVPISNHLYFYWYRQILGQKVEFLVSFYNNEISEKSEIFDDQFSVERPDGSNFTLKIRSTKLEDSAMYFCASNRRQTANTEAFFGQGTRLTVV.

This clone appeared once. The chain uses TRBV7-2 and TRBJ2-1, with 12 bases aligning to TRBD2. CDR1 and CDR2 from the germline V gene are SGHTA and FQGNSA. The CDR3 contains 15 residues. Losses at the gene ends were 3 bases for V and 6 bases for J; bases not matched to a gene: 3. CDR3 residues: CASSLLAGGGNEQFF. In DNA form, the CDR3 reads TGTGCCAGCAGCTTGCTAGCGGGAGGGGGCAATGAGCAGTTCTTC.

The CDR3 region has the DNA TGTGCCAGCACCAACGGACAAGATCAGCCCCAGCATTTT. It is translated as CASTNGQDQPQHF. V usage is TRBV7-9 and J usage is TRBJ1-5, with a weak D call TRBD1 (5 bases). In germline, CDR1 is SEHNR, CDR2 FQNEAQ (reference sequence). Trimming left V 7 bases short and J 5 bases short, with 12 bases between. The length of the CDR3 is 13 residues.

The V call is TRBV3-1 (or the pseudogene TRBV3-2), the J call TRBJ2-1; 10 bases line up with TRBD2. Per the germline V gene, CDR1 is LGHDT and CDR2 is YNNKEL (reference sequence). V dropped 3 bases and J dropped 3; count of bases not matched to a gene: 2. The CDR3 runs 15 residues. The DNA of the CDR3 is TGTGCCAGCAGCCAGAGACTAGCGGGCTACAATGAGCAGTTCTTC. Residues: CASSQRLAGYNEQFF.

Of note for this clone: This specimen includes other DNA sequences encoding the same CDR3. The chain is built from TRBV3-1 (or the pseudogene TRBV3-2) and TRBJ2-3; the match to TRBD2 covers 11 bases. Germline V lookup: CDR1 LGHDT, CDR2 YNNKEL (reference sequence). J gave up 3 bases and V 1 base, and 3 bases lay outside the gene matches. The CDR3 totals 16 residues. The CDR3 sequence is CASSQGLAGWTDTQYF. CDR3 DNA sequence: TGTGCCAGCAGCCAAGGACTAGCGGGATGGACAGATACGCAGTATTTT.

A remark on this clone: Its ends do not fully match the called genes, so a read error is possible. The genes are TRBV19 and TRBJ2-6, with D possibly TRBD1 on 5 matching bases. Germline V gene sequence: CDR1 LNHDA, CDR2 SQIVND (reference sequence). The CDR3 contains 15 residues. CDR3 coding DNA: TGTGCCAGTAGAAGACAGTTCTATGGGGCCAACGTGCTGACTTTC. This sequence encodes CASRRQFYGANVLTF.

The chain links TRBV6-5 to TRBJ2-3; D remains unclear. Germline lookup yields CDR1 MNHEY and CDR2 SVGAGI. The CDR3 consists of 12 residues. V was shortened by 5 bases and J by 2 bases, with 5 bases between the two germline ends. CDR3 sequence (DNA): TGTGCCAGCAGTCAAAACACAGATACGCAGTATTTT. Translation gives CASSQNTDTQYF.

V and J are TRBV28 and TRBJ1-4, with 10 bases that match TRBD1. The CDR3 length is 15 residues. V shed 3 bases and J 8 bases; nucleotides not matched to a gene: 6. From germline, CDR1 is MDHEN and CDR2 SYDVKM. CDR3 loop: CASSFGDRGGEKLFF. CDR3 nucleotide sequence: TGTGCCAGCAGTTTTGGGGACAGGGGAGGCGAAAAACTGTTTTTT.

This chain connects TRBV5-5 to TRBJ1-1; D unclear. The CDR3 consists of 15 residues. V was pared by 4 bases and J by 4 bases, with 17 bases between. Per the germline V gene, CDR1 is SGHKS and CDR2 is YYEKEE (reference sequence). CDR3 DNA: TGTGCCAGCAGCCCGTTCCTGGTTGGTAGCACTGAAGCTTTCTTT. As protein: CASSPFLVGSTEAFF.

V usage is TRBV3-1 (or the pseudogene TRBV3-2) and J usage is TRBJ2-7, with 7 positions matching TRBD1. V shed 3 bases and J 0 bases; nucleotides not matched to a gene: 5. This CDR3 is built from 15 residues. Germline V gene sequence: CDR1 LGHDT, CDR2 YNNKEL (reference sequence). In DNA, the CDR3 is TGTGCCAGCAGCCAGGAGACAGGGAGCTCCTACGAGCAGTACTTC. Its translation: CASSQETGSSYEQYF.

The V call is TRBV4-2, the J call TRBJ2-1; D call uncertain. The V end was cut by 1 base, the J end by 1 base, with 14 bases between. The CDR3 totals 17 residues. Germline values: CDR1 LGHNA, CDR2 YNFKEQ. CDR3 protein: CASSQVDRSVSYNEQFF. In DNA form, the CDR3 reads TGTGCCAGCAGCCAAGTTGATCGGAGTGTGTCCTACAATGAGCAGTTCTTC.